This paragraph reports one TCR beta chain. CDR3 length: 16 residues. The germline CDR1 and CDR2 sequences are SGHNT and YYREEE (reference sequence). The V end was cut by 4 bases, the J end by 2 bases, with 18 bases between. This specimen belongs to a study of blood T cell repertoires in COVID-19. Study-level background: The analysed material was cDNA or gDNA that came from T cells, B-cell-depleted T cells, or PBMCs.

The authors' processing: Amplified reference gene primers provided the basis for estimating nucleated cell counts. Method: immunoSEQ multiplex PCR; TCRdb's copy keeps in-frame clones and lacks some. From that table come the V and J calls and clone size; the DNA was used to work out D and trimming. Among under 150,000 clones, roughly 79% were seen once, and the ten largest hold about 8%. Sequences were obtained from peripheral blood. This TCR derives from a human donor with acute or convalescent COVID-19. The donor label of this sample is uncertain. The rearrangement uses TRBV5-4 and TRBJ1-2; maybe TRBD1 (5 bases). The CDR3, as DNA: TGTGCCAGCAGCCCACGGCCCCAGGGTGAGAACTATGGCTACACCTTC. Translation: CASSPRPQGENYGYTF.